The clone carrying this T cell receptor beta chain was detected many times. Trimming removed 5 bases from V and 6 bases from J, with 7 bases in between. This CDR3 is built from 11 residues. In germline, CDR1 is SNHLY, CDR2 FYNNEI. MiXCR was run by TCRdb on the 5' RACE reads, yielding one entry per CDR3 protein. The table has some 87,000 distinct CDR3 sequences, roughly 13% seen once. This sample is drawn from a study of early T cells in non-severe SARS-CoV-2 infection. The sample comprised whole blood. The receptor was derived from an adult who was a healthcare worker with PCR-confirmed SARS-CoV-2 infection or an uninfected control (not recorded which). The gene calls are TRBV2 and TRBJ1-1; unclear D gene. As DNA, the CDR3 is TGTGCCAGCAGTCCTTGGGCTGAAGCTTTCTTT. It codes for CASSPWAEAFF.